This T cell receptor beta chain was obtained from a study of cytomegalovirus exposure and HLA in healthy donors. This clone was counted a few times. Germline CDR1 LGHNA, CDR2 YSLEER. V lost 0 bases and J lost 5, with 10 bases in between. This CDR3 contains 14 residues. The PCR ran on 60 Vbeta and 13 Jbeta primers. Profiled with immunoSEQ multiplex PCR; TCRdb holds only in-frame clones, not every one. There are approximately 160,000 clones in the sample; around four fifths occur only once, and 7.4% lies in the top ten. The chain carries TRBV4-3 and TRBJ1-2, with D hard to call. Sequenced material: PBMCs. The sequence was collected from a male donor in good health and CMV-seropositive. The CDR3 DNA reads TGCGCCAGCAGCCAAGATTTGGCAGTATATGGCTACACCTTC. Protein product: CASSQDLAVYGYTF.